These T cell receptor beta chains were read from a single sample in a study of cytomegalovirus exposure and HLA in healthy donors. Profiling relied on immunoSEQ multiplex PCR, and the TCRdb table lists in-frame clones only, not all of them. The sample includes around 200,000 clones. Sequencing used PBMCs. Receptor source: a girl aged 2 to 9 in good health and CMV-seropositive. CDR3s include the opening cysteine and the closing phenylalanine or tryptophan. Fields, in order: V gene, J gene, D gene, CDR3 length, CDR3 protein, CDR3 DNA. A D gene is named only where the DNA matches it firmly.

V: TRBV25-1; J: TRBJ2-2; D: TRBD1; length: 15; CDR3: CASREMTGETGELFF; DNA: TGTGCCAGCCGCGAGATGACAGGGGAGACCGGGGAGCTGTTTTTT
V: TRBV5-8; J: TRBJ2-7; D: NA; length: 16; CDR3: CASSPQYSAGNYEQYF; DNA: TGTGCCAGCAGCCCGCAGTACAGTGCGGGAAACTACGAGCAGTACTTC
V: TRBV2; J: TRBJ2-1; D: NA; length: 15; CDR3: CASSEMGGINNEQFF; DNA: TGTGCCAGCAGTGAGATGGGCGGGATCAACAATGAGCAGTTCTTC
V: TRBV9; J: TRBJ2-7; D: TRBD2; length: 14; CDR3: CASSVGTTNYEQYF; DNA: TGTGCCAGCAGCGTGGGGACTACCAATTACGAGCAGTACTTC
V: TRBV30; J: TRBJ2-3; D: NA; length: 15; CDR3: CAWSRAEVSLYTQYF; DNA: TGTGCCTGGAGTAGGGCGGAGGTGTCCCTCTATACGCAGTATTTT
V: TRBV28; J: TRBJ1-4; D: TRBD1; length: 15; CDR3: CASSSADRVTEKLFF; DNA: TGTGCCAGCAGTTCGGCGGACAGGGTTACGGAAAAACTGTTTTTT
V: TRBV29-1; J: TRBJ2-6; D: TRBD1; length: 15; CDR3: CSVAMTGHGANVLTF; DNA: TGCAGCGTTGCTATGACAGGGCACGGGGCCAACGTCCTGACTTTC
V: TRBV5-1; J: TRBJ1-1; D: NA; length: 14; CDR3: CASSLASLNTEAFF; DNA: TGCGCCAGCAGCTTGGCGTCTCTGAACACTGAAGCTTTCTTT
V: TRBV28; J: TRBJ2-1; D: TRBD1; length: 17; CDR3: CASSFGSRGGANNEQFF; DNA: TGTGCCAGCAGTTTTGGTTCACGAGGGGGCGCAAACAATGAGCAGTTCTTC
V: TRBV7-3; J: TRBJ2-1; D: TRBD2; length: 15; CDR3: CASSWTSGSWDEQFF; DNA: TGTGCCAGCAGCTGGACTAGCGGGAGTTGGGATGAGCAGTTCTTC
V: TRBV10-2; J: TRBJ1-5; D: TRBD1; length: 13; CDR3: CASSDRTGQPQHF; DNA: TGCGCCAGCTCCGACAGGACAGGGCAGCCCCAGCATTTT